Here is one TCR beta chain with its context. Its cognate antigen is unknown. This entry belongs to a study of T cell repertoires in cytomegalovirus infection. Study-level background: CMV epitopes, recently identified HLA-C-restricted and well-studied HLA-B-restricted, were used. Through public TCR beta signatures, both CMV infection and matching HLA type were indicated. Study observations and caveats: Public TCR beta family frequency separated CMV-and-HLA carriers, including in an independent cohort. HLA-C-restricted, CMV-specific TCR beta clonotypes were dominant ex vivo.

TCRdb reprocessed the reads with MiXCR, giving one entry per CDR3 protein. Found here are approximately 340,000 distinct CDR3 sequences, about 29% of them singletons; the top ten hold roughly 20%. The CDR3 runs 14 residues. V lost 0 bases to trimming and J lost 5 bases; unmatched junction nucleotides: 2. Germline loops: CDR1 MNHGY, CDR2 SAAAGT. The clonotype was recovered from a human donor in good health (CMV status not recorded). Some clones in this sample may be carry-over from other donors' samples. The chain uses TRBV6-8 and TRBJ1-1, with TRBD1 identical over 8 bases. Here the sequenced sample was cultured PBMCs, taken from culture after CMV antigen stimulation. CDR3 loop: CASSYSTGVTEAFF. In DNA form, the CDR3 reads TGTGCCAGCAGTTACTCGACAGGGGTTACTGAAGCTTTCTTT.